This entry concerns a single T cell receptor beta chain. Its antigen remains unidentified. Use of 60 Vbeta and 13 Jbeta primers characterized the PCR. Clones were sequenced by immunoSEQ multiplex PCR, and TCRdb holds only the in-frame ones, with some missing. The sample shows around 190,000 clones, 70% to 80% of them seen only once. This sample stems from a study of cytomegalovirus exposure and HLA in healthy donors. Study-wide findings and caveats: The HLA-A and HLA-B alleles of most subjects were reportedly predicted accurately from TCR beta sequences. Fewer N-insertions (relative to the approximately 700-donor mean) were reportedly seen in an Asian-associated ancestry cluster in a later analysis. When the data were analyzed later, several of the most significant clusters appeared to be linked to common viral pathogens. Among immune exposure information, only CMV serostatus was available.

Trimming left V 1 base short and J 3 bases short, with 11 bases between. Germline loops: CDR1 LNHNV, CDR2 YYDKDF (reference sequence). The CDR3 runs 15 residues. The V and J genes are TRBV15 and TRBJ2-3, with TRBD2 as a possible D gene (6 bases). Sequenced: PBMCs. This clonotype was sampled from a woman aged 25 to 45 in good health and CMV-seronegative. The CDR3 here is CATSRAPTRTDTQYF. The CDR3 coding sequence is TGTGCCACCAGCAGAGCCCCGACTAGAACAGATACGCAGTATTTT.